This T cell receptor (beta chain) was profiled in a study of T cell responses to AZD1222 COVID-19 vaccine. Overall study findings and caveats: Regions 160-218 and 743-854 dominated among vaccine-associated CD4 TCRs spanning spike. Reportedly, nearly half the spike-specific TCRs target unmutated variant regions. White British people made up most donors, females outnumbered males, and clonal diversity was possibly underestimated.

Assay used: immunoSEQ multiplex PCR; TCRdb lists only in-frame clones, some missing. The profile shows some 180,000 clones, around 92% of them singletons. About this clone itself: As yet, its antigen is unknown.

Per germline, CDR1 SGHRS and CDR2 YFSETQ. Losses at the gene ends were 0 bases for V and 4 bases for J; bases not matched to a gene: 0. This CDR3 comprises 13 residues. The TCR comes from an adult in good health. The specimen comprised peripheral blood, sampled on day 0 of AZD1222 vaccination. V usage is TRBV5-1 and J usage is TRBJ1-1; 7 positions agree with TRBD1. The CDR3 nucleotides are TGCGCCAGCAGCTTGGACAGGGGCACTGAAGCTTTCTTT. Protein product: CASSLDRGTEAFF.